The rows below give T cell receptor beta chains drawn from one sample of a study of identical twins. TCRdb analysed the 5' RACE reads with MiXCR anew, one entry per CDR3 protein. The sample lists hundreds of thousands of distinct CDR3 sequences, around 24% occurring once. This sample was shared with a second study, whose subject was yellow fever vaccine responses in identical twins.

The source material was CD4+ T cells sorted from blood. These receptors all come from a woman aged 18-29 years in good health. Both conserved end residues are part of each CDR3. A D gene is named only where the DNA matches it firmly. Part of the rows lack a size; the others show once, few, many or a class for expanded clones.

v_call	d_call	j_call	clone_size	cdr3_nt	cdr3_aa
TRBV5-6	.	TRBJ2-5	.	TGTGCCAGCAGCAACACAGCGGGTGAGACCCAGTACTTC	CASSNTAGETQYF
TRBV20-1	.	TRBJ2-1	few	TGCAGTTCTAGAGGTGTGAAGGGCAATGAGCAGTTCTTC	CSSRGVKGNEQFF
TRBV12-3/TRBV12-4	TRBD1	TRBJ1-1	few	TGTGCCAGCAGTCCGACACAGGGGGCGGGGACTGAAGCTTTCTTT	CASSPTQGAGTEAFF
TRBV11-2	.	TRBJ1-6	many	TGTGCCAGCAGCCAGCACAGGGTAGATTCACCCCTCCACTTT	CASSQHRVDSPLHF
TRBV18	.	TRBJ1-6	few	TGTGCCAGCTCCAAGGGCCCCCGGGGTAATTCACCCCTCCACTTT	CASSKGPRGNSPLHF
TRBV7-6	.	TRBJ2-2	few	TGTGCCAGCAGCTTACGACTTGGGCCGAACACCGGGGAGCTGTTTTTT	CASSLRLGPNTGELFF
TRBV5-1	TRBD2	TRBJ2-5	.	TGCGCCAGCAGCTCCGGGACTAGCGGGACGAGAAAAGAGACCCAGTACTTC	CASSSGTSGTRKETQYF
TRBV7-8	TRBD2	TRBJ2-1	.	TGTGCCAGCAGCTTATGGCGGGAGTTGAACAATGAGCAGTTCTTC	CASSLWRELNNEQFF
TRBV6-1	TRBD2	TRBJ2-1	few	TGTGCCAGCAGTCCCGGGACTAGCGGGACGAAGAATGAGCAGTTCTTC	CASSPGTSGTKNEQFF
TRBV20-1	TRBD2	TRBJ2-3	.	TGCAGTACCCCAGCGGGGATGATAGATACGCAGTATTTT	CSTPAGMIDTQYF
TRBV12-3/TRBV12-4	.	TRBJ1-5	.	TGTGCCAGCAGCCGAGGGAGGGGAGAACAGCCCCAGCATTTT	CASSRGRGEQPQHF
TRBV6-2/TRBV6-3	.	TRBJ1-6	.	TGTGCCAGCAGTTATCACCAGGGGTCGAATTCACCCCTCCACTTT	CASSYHQGSNSPLHF
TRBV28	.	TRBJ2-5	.	TGTGCCAGCAGTTTGGGTACGACCCCCCAGACCCAGTACTTC	CASSLGTTPQTQYF
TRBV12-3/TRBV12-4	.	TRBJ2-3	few	TGTGCCAGCAGTTTAGGGGTGACGGCCTTACTCACAGATACGCAGTATTTT	CASSLGVTALLTDTQYF
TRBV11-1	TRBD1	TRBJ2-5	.	TGTGCCAGCAGCAAGCGATTCCTTGTGGACAGGGGGCCGGACTCGGAGACCCAGTACTTC	CASSKRFLVDRGPDSETQYF
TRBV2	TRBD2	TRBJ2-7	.	TGTGCCAGCAGCAGGGAGGGGATCTCCTACGAGCAGTACTTC	CASSREGISYEQYF